These 22 T cell receptor beta chains share one sample of origin, sequenced in a study of blood T cell repertoires in COVID-19 (dated by TCRdb to the early 2020s). Library generation was performed with the immunoSEQ multiplex PCR assay. TCRdb provides this immuneACCESS table in a form limited to in-frame rearrangements. Some clones are lacking; in checked studies, under half of them reflect an unresolved V gene, and why the rest are absent is not known. In this sample the table shows 160,000 or so clones, roughly 90% of which occur a single time. The ten biggest clones cover about 6.3% of the sample. The sample was PBMCs or T cells enriched from blood (not recorded which). All receptors derive from a woman between 45 and 65 years old who had recovered from COVID-19.

This clone has only a few counts. This chain links TRBV3-1 (or the pseudogene TRBV3-2) with TRBJ1-5; 10 nucleotides agree with TRBD1. After removal of 6 bases from V and 6 bases from J, the junction contained 5 bases not matched to a gene. CDR1 LGHDT and CDR2 YNNKEL come from the germline V gene (reference sequence). This CDR3 region has 14 residues. As DNA, the CDR3 is TGTGCCAGCAGTTCCGGACAGGGGGTTCAGCCCCAGCATTTT. Its protein is CASSSGQGVQPQHF.

This clone was detected a few times. The chain is built from TRBV5-1 and TRBJ2-7; 7 bases map to TRBD1. The CDR3 is 15 residues long. V lost 4 bases and J lost 3; bases outside the gene matches: 10. Germline CDR1 is SGHRS and CDR2 is YFSETQ. CDR3 DNA sequence: TGCGCCAGCAGCCCTGGTGGGACAGCCCTCTACGAGCAGTACTTC. It codes for CASSPGGTALYEQYF. The complete variable domain, with remaining parts taken from reference TRBV5-1 and TRBJ2-7, reads KAGVTQTPRYLIKTRGQQVTLSCSPISGHRSVSWYQQTPGQGLQFLFEYFSETQRNKGNFPGRFSGRQFSNSRSEMNVSTLELGDSALYLCASSPGGTALYEQYFGPGTRLTVT.

The chain carries TRBV7-2 and TRBJ1-2; D not resolved. Germline loops: CDR1 SGHTA, CDR2 FQGNSA. V dropped 4 bases and J dropped 5 bases, with 5 bases sitting between them. This CDR3 has 11 amino acids. DNA for the CDR3: TGTGCCAGCAGCTCACTTTATGGCTACACCTTC. Translating gives CASSSLYGYTF.

The gene calls are TRBV5-4 and TRBJ1-2; TRBD1 is a possible D gene (6 bases). V was trimmed by 4 bases and J by 7 bases, leaving 17 bases between them. CDR1 and CDR2 from the germline V gene are SGHNT and YYREEE (reference sequence). This CDR3 has 14 amino acids. The CDR3 nucleotides are TGTGCCAGCAGCGAAGACAGGCTCGCTCCTGGCTACACCTTC. It translates to CASSEDRLAPGYTF.

The V gene is TRBV11-2, the J gene TRBJ2-3, with 9 bases fitting TRBD2. Looked up from germline, CDR1 is SGHAT and CDR2 is FQNNGV. Unmatched junction bases numbered 11, after V lost 4 bases and J lost 3 bases. The CDR3 covers 17 residues. For the CDR3, the DNA is TGTGCCAGCAGCTCCCTCCTAGCGGGGAGAGGGACAGATACGCAGTATTTT. Protein: CASSSLLAGRGTDTQYF.

The chain employs TRBV12-3 or TRBV12-4 and TRBJ2-3; no reliable D call. Trimming cost V 6 bases and J 3 bases, with 10 bases left between them. The CDR3 has 13 residues. CDR3 in DNA: TGTGCCAGCAGCCCTGACTCAACAGATACGCAGTATTTT. This sequence encodes CASSPDSTDTQYF.

The chain joins TRBV11-3 to TRBJ1-3; D gene uncertain. This CDR3 has 16 amino acids. V lost 0 bases, J lost 0 bases, and 9 bases lay in between. Germline CDR1 is SGHNT and CDR2 is YENEEA. The DNA for the CDR3 is TGTGCCAGCAGCTTAGACGGAGGTCTCTCTGGAAACACCATATATTTT. Translating gives CASSLDGGLSGNTIYF.

The J gene is TRBJ2-3, the V gene TRBV27; the match to TRBD1 covers 7 bases. After removal of 10 bases from V and 1 base from J, the junction contained 5 bases not matched to a gene. CDR3 length: 13 amino acids. Germline CDR1 and CDR2: MNHEY and SMNVEV (reference sequence). The CDR3 region is CATWDSRTDTQYF. For the CDR3, the DNA is TGTGCCACCTGGGACAGTCGCACAGATACGCAGTATTTT.

V is TRBV19 and J is TRBJ1-2; 8 positions agree with TRBD1. Per germline, CDR1 LNHDA and CDR2 SQIVND (reference sequence). The CDR3 has 15 residues. Losses at the gene ends were 1 base for V and 4 bases for J; bases not matched to a gene: 5. CDR3 region: CASSIGQGTSYGYTF. For the CDR3, the DNA is TGTGCCAGTAGTATAGGACAGGGGACATCCTATGGCTACACCTTC.

The sample holds a few counts of this clone. CDR3 residues: CASSYMREQYF. CDR3 sequence (DNA): TGTGCCAGCAGTTATATGCGGGAGCAGTACTTC. The chain links TRBV6-5 to TRBJ2-7; D remains unclear. The CDR3 has 11 amino acids. The germline gives CDR1 MNHEY, CDR2 SVGAGI. Trimming left V 3 bases short and J 7 bases short, with 7 bases between.

The genes are TRBV18 and TRBJ1-2, with unresolved D. Germline CDR1 is KGHSH and CDR2 is LQKENI. CDR3 length equals 12 residues. V was clipped by 2 bases and J by 6 bases, with 7 bases between them. In nucleotides, the CDR3 is TGTGCCAGCTCACCAGGGAGCGATGGCTACACCTTC. This translates into CASSPGSDGYTF.

This sequence joins TRBV5-4 and TRBJ2-3; 7 positions agree with TRBD2. V lost 6 bases to trimming and J lost 2 bases; unmatched junction nucleotides: 9. The CDR3 totals 15 residues. Germline assignment: CDR1 SGHNT and CDR2 YYREEE (reference sequence). Here the CDR3 reads CASTPYSGATDTQYF. The DNA for the CDR3 is TGTGCCAGCACCCCCTACAGCGGGGCCACAGATACGCAGTATTTT. The variable domain in full, completed from reference TRBV5-4 and TRBJ2-3, reads ETGVTQSPTHLIKTRGQQVTLRCSSQSGHNTVSWYQQALGQGPQFIFQYYREEENGRGNFPPRFSGLQFPNYSSELNVNALELDDSALYLCASTPYSGATDTQYFGPGTRLTVL.

The rearrangement joins TRBV13 to TRBJ2-7; D may be TRBD2 (5 bases). Germline CDR1 is PRHDT and CDR2 is FYEKMQ (reference sequence). The CDR3 extends over 13 amino acids. V was cut by 4 bases and J by 5 bases, with 12 bases left in between. Here the CDR3 reads CASSSARGNEQYF. The DNA for the CDR3 is TGTGCCAGCAGCTCCGCCCGAGGGAACGAGCAGTACTTC.

The chain couples TRBV15 to TRBJ2-6; 9 bases agree with TRBD1. With V trimmed by 0 bases and J by 2 bases, 11 bases remained unmatched. Germline V lookup: CDR1 LNHNV, CDR2 YYDKDF (reference sequence). The CDR3 is made up of 20 amino acids. The CDR3, as DNA: TGTGCCACCAGCAGAGATCGGACAGGGACAGGGTTGGCTGGGGCCAACGTCCTGACTTTC. Protein sequence: CATSRDRTGTGLAGANVLTF.

V usage is TRBV5-5 and J usage is TRBJ1-6, with D uncertain. The CDR3 length is 13 residues. With 0 bases removed from V and 14 bases from J, the gap between germline ends came to 12 bases. Germline CDR1 is SGHKS and CDR2 is YYEKEE (reference sequence). CDR3 DNA sequence: TGTGCCAGCAGCTTGGTATCCCCTTCGGCCCTCCACTTT. Amino acid sequence: CASSLVSPSALHF.

In DNA form, the CDR3 reads TGCGCCAGCAGCTCCAGACAGGGAGACAATAAAAACATTCAGTACTTC. This encodes CASSSRQGDNKNIQYF. The rearrangement joins TRBV5-1 to TRBJ2-4, with TRBD1 matching over 7 bases. V shed 3 bases and J 4 bases; nucleotides not matched to a gene: 10. Looked up from germline, CDR1 is SGHRS and CDR2 is YFSETQ. The CDR3 covers 16 residues.

The rearrangement joins TRBV11-3 to TRBJ2-3; 7 positions match TRBD1. The CDR3 length is 15 residues. The germline CDR1 and CDR2 sequences are SGHNT and YENEEA. Trimming took 5 bases from V and 0 from J; bases not matched to a gene: 5. CDR3 residues: CASSPQGISTDTQYF. CDR3 nucleotide sequence: TGTGCCAGCAGCCCACAGGGGATTAGCACAGATACGCAGTATTTT.

The chain is built from TRBV7-6 and TRBJ1-1; 8 bases map to TRBD1. This CDR3 has 17 residues. Germline lookup yields CDR1 SGHVS and CDR2 FNYEAQ. V lost 5 bases and J lost 3; bases outside the gene matches: 14. CDR3 in amino acids: CASSPPGRGLVDTEAFF. As DNA, the CDR3 is TGTGCCAGCAGCCCTCCGGGCAGGGGGCTTGTTGACACTGAAGCTTTCTTT.

The rearrangement joins TRBV28 to TRBJ2-3, with no clear D. With 6 bases removed from V and 10 bases from J, the gap between germline ends came to 17 bases. Germline lookup yields CDR1 MDHEN and CDR2 SYDVKM. The CDR3 runs 13 residues. DNA of the CDR3: TGTGCCAGCAGCACCGTCACAGCTCACGCGCAGTATTTT. Translating gives CASSTVTAHAQYF.

J is TRBJ1-1 and V is TRBV10-3; D is ambiguous. The length of the CDR3 is 13 residues. Trimming pared 3 bases from V and 8 bases from J, leaving 13 bases between. Germline V CDR1 and CDR2: ENHRY, SYGVKD. Here the CDR3 reads CAISETTPTEAFF. The CDR3 nucleotides read TGTGCCATCAGTGAAACTACCCCGACGGAAGCTTTCTTT.

This chain connects TRBV3-1 (or the pseudogene TRBV3-2) to TRBJ2-7; tentative D call: TRBD2 (6 bases). The germline gives CDR1 LGHDT, CDR2 YNNKEL (reference sequence). There are 14 residues in the CDR3. V was trimmed by 6 bases and J by 2 bases, leaving 14 bases between them. CDR3 in amino acids: CASSPSAVPYEQYF. Here the CDR3 DNA reads TGTGCCAGCAGTCCTAGCGCGGTTCCCTACGAGCAGTACTTC.

The chain links TRBV7-2 to TRBJ1-5; 10 positions agree with TRBD1. The CDR3 sequence is 15 residues long. Germline values: CDR1 SGHTA, CDR2 FQGNSA. The V and J ends lost 5 bases and 5 bases, in that order; junction bases with no gene match: 6. The CDR3 DNA reads TGTGCCAGCAGCCGTCCCGGGACAGGGGATCAGCCCCAGCATTTT. Its translation is CASSRPGTGDQPQHF.